The 31 T cell receptor beta chains given below trace back to one sample, sequenced in a study of CD8 T cells in ankylosing spondylitis. Study results and caveats: It appeared that ankylosing spondylitis blood was characterized by a TCR beta motif of seven or eight highly homologous variants.

TCRdb reprocessed the 5' RACE reads with MiXCR, giving one entry per CDR3 protein. The data show about 450,000 distinct CDR3 sequences, about 25% seen once. These receptors have no identified antigens. Material: blood, either unsorted or a sorted T cell fraction (not recorded which). These receptors came from a male donor with ankylosing spondylitis.

The rearrangement uses TRBV3-1 and TRBJ2-1; TRBD2 matches 13 bases. After removal of 4 bases from V and 9 bases from J, the junction contained 15 bases not matched to a gene. This CDR3 spans 18 amino acids. Germline CDR1 reads LGHDT; CDR2 reads YNNKEL (reference sequence). CDR3 sequence (DNA): TGTGCCAGCAGCCTAGGACTAGCGGGAGTCTCAGGCACAGGTGAGCAGTTCTTC. As protein: CASSLGLAGVSGTGEQFF.

This sequence joins TRBV4-2 and TRBJ2-2, with D possibly being TRBD1 (6 bases). Germline-derived CDR1 and CDR2 are LGHNA and YNFKEQ. Trimming took off 2 bases at V and 4 bases at J, with 14 bases between the two ends. The CDR3 is made up of 16 amino acids. The CDR3 DNA is TGTGCCAGCAGCCAATCTACCGGGACATTCACCGGGGAGCTGTTTTTT. It yields the protein CASSQSTGTFTGELFF.

The chain couples TRBV12-3 or TRBV12-4 to TRBJ2-5, with D possibly TRBD2 on 6 matching bases. The CDR3 is made up of 14 amino acids. With 0 bases removed from V and 4 bases from J, the gap between germline ends came to 9 bases. The CDR3 here is CASSLAAGRETQYF. For the CDR3, the DNA is TGTGCCAGCAGTTTAGCTGCGGGACGAGAGACCCAGTACTTC.

This chain's CDR3 is CASSLSGLRRTGELFF. As DNA, the CDR3 is TGTGCCAGCAGTTTATCCGGACTGCGACGCACCGGGGAGCTGTTTTTT. The J gene is TRBJ2-2, the V gene TRBV28; TRBD2 might be the D (5 bases). From germline, CDR1 is MDHEN and CDR2 SYDVKM. The CDR3 has 16 amino acids. V lost 1 base and J lost 4, with 13 bases in between.

V and J are TRBV5-1 and TRBJ1-3; no clear D gene. The CDR3 loop spans 16 amino acids. V was pared by 0 bases and J by 0 bases, with 10 bases between. Germline-derived CDR1 and CDR2 are SGHRS and YFSETQ. Here the CDR3 reads CASSLDTVSSGNTIYF. In DNA, the CDR3 is TGCGCCAGCAGCTTGGACACTGTAAGCTCTGGAAACACCATATATTTT.

The chain links TRBV11-2 to TRBJ1-2, with a tentative D call TRBD1 (5 bases). From germline, CDR1 is SGHAT and CDR2 FQNNGV. V lost 1 base and J 4 bases, leaving 10 bases between the germline ends. The CDR3 runs 14 residues. Written as DNA, the CDR3 is TGTGCCAGCAGCTTAGTCCCTGGGGGCTATGGCTACACCTTC. The encoded protein is CASSLVPGGYGYTF.

This clonotype was seen only a few times. This rearrangement joins TRBV24-1 to TRBJ2-1; possible D gene TRBD1, 5 bases. Trimming removed 7 bases at V and 7 bases at J, with 22 bases between. The CDR3 is 16 residues long. CDR1 is KGHDR, CDR2 SFDVKD, per germline. The chain's CDR3 is CATRGTDSPARNEQFF. The CDR3 nucleotides read TGTGCCACCAGGGGCACCGACAGCCCAGCAAGGAATGAGCAGTTCTTC.

The rearrangement joins TRBV5-1 to TRBJ1-1; D perhaps matches TRBD1 (5 bases). Germline values: CDR1 SGHRS, CDR2 YFSETQ. CDR3 length: 15 residues. V was cut by 3 bases and J by 1 base, with 13 bases left in between. CDR3 residues: CASSYGPGRNTEAFF. The DNA of the CDR3 is TGCGCCAGCAGCTACGGTCCGGGACGGAACACTGAAGCTTTCTTT. Together with reference TRBV5-1 and TRBJ1-1, the CDR3 gives the full variable domain: KAGVTQTPRYLIKTRGQQVTLSCSPISGHRSVSWYQQTPGQGLQFLFEYFSETQRNKGNFPGRFSGRQFSNSRSEMNVSTLELGDSALYLCASSYGPGRNTEAFFGQGTRLTVV.

The gene calls are TRBV6-5 and TRBJ2-3, with TRBD2 as a possible D gene (7 bases). The CDR3 length is 18 residues. Trimming took 2 bases from V and 1 from J, leaving 19 bases between them. CDR1 MNHEY and CDR2 SVGAGI come from the germline V gene. The CDR3 bases are TGTGCCAGCAGTTACCGTGCGTTGGGGGGGCCGGGCACAGATACGCAGTATTTT. Its protein is CASSYRALGGPGTDTQYF.

This clonotype showed up just a few times. The rearrangement uses TRBV11-2 and TRBJ1-1; TRBD1 matches at 11 bases. Germline V gives CDR1 SGHAT, CDR2 FQNNGV. V gave up 6 bases and J gave up 4 bases; unmatched junction bases: 10. This CDR3 is 16 amino acids long. The CDR3, as DNA: TGTGCCAGCAGGGGATTGGACAGGGGGCAAGGCACTGAAGCTTTCTTT. Translating it yields CASRGLDRGQGTEAFF.

CDR3 in DNA: TGTGCCAGCAGTGATTTAAGGGGGTACCAAGAGACCCAGTACTTC. Translating gives CASSDLRGYQETQYF. The V and J genes are TRBV2 and TRBJ2-5; possibly TRBD1 for D (6 bases). The CDR3 is made up of 15 amino acids. Per germline, CDR1 SNHLY and CDR2 FYNNEI. V lost 3 bases to trimming and J lost 0 bases, with 11 bases between them.

The chain uses TRBV24-1 and TRBJ2-3; the D gene could be TRBD1 or TRBD2 (5 bases each). Deletions cut 10 bases from V and 0 bases from J, with 10 bases between. The CDR3 sequence is 13 residues long. CDR1 is KGHDR and CDR2 is SFDVKD in the germline V gene. Here the CDR3 reads CATGETSTDTQYF. CDR3 nucleotide sequence: TGTGCCACAGGGGAGACTAGCACAGATACGCAGTATTTT.

This clonotype was seen a handful of times. The chain combines TRBV7-2 with TRBJ2-7; D gene ambiguous. Germline values: CDR1 SGHTA, CDR2 FQGNSA. Trimming removed 1 base from V and 0 bases from J, with 10 bases in between. The CDR3 consists of 15 residues. Here the CDR3 reads CASSLVVVSSYEQYF. In DNA, the CDR3 is TGTGCCAGCAGCTTAGTGGTCGTCTCCTCCTACGAGCAGTACTTC.

This chain links TRBV5-6 with TRBJ1-6; maybe TRBD1 (6 bases). Germline CDR1 reads SGHDT; CDR2 reads YYEEEE. The CDR3 runs 14 residues. Between the trimmed V and J ends, which lost 6 bases and 10 bases, there was a span of 17 bases. The CDR3 coding sequence is TGTGCCAGCAAAATAGGAGGGGGTCCCTCACCCCTCCACTTT. Translated: CASKIGGGPSPLHF. Full variable domain (remainder filled in from reference TRBV5-6 and TRBJ1-6): DAGVTQSPTHLIKTRGQQVTLRCSPKSGHDTVSWYQQALGQGPQFIFQYYEEEERQRGNFPDRFSGHQFPNYSSELNVNALLLGDSALYLCASKIGGGPSPLHFGNGTRLTVT.

This clonotype was counted a single time. The V and J genes are TRBV5-1 and TRBJ1-3, with 7 positions matching TRBD1. J gave up 2 bases and V 4 bases, and 9 bases lay outside the gene matches. The CDR3 totals 16 residues. Germline assignment: CDR1 SGHRS and CDR2 YFSETQ. The CDR3 reads CASSVQTTGTGNTIYF. CDR3 DNA: TGCGCCAGCAGCGTACAGACGACAGGGACTGGAAACACCATATATTTT.

This clonotype was found a few times. The J gene is TRBJ2-7, the V gene TRBV11-2; no definite D call. This CDR3 is built from 12 residues. With 0 bases removed from V and 6 bases from J, the gap between germline ends came to 6 bases. Germline V gene data show CDR1 as SGHAT and CDR2 as FQNNGV. The CDR3 region has the DNA TGTGCCAGCAGCTTAGATCTATCCGAGCAGTACTTC. Translating gives CASSLDLSEQYF.

The chain recombines TRBV15 with TRBJ2-5; 8 bases align to TRBD2. Germline V gene lookup returns CDR1 LNHNV and CDR2 YYDKDF (reference sequence). Losses at the gene ends were 3 bases for V and 7 bases for J; bases not matched to a gene: 4. The CDR3 runs to 13 residues. CDR3 sequence: CATSSSGSVTQYF. CDR3 DNA sequence: TGTGCCACCAGCAGCAGCGGGAGCGTGACCCAGTACTTC.

This clonotype has a count of ten or more. The rearrangement uses TRBV5-1 and TRBJ1-1; D is ambiguous. Germline CDR1 and CDR2: SGHRS and YFSETQ. This CDR3 has 12 amino acids. V gave up 1 base and J gave up 3 bases, with 4 bases separating them. CDR3 DNA sequence: TGCGCCAGCAGCTTGAGGGACACTGAAGCTTTCTTT. It yields the protein CASSLRDTEAFF.

This chain uses TRBV3-1 with TRBJ2-1, with 9 bases identical to TRBD2. The CDR3 has 14 amino acids. Germline V gene data show CDR1 as LGHDT and CDR2 as YNNKEL (reference sequence). The J segment lost 6 bases and the V segment lost 3 bases, leaving 3 bases of the junction unmatched. CDR3 region: CASSQRTSANEQFF. As DNA, the CDR3 is TGTGCCAGCAGCCAGCGGACTAGCGCCAATGAGCAGTTCTTC.

The CDR3 loop reads CSARGGTANEKLFF. Here the CDR3 DNA reads TGCAGTGCTAGGGGGGGGACAGCTAATGAAAAACTGTTTTTT. The V call is TRBV20-1, the J call TRBJ1-4; 7 positions agree with TRBD1. The germline V gene encodes CDR1 DFQATT and CDR2 SNEGSKA (reference sequence). This CDR3 contains 14 residues. V gave up 3 bases and J gave up 3 bases; unmatched junction bases: 4.

This chain connects TRBV7-2 to TRBJ1-1, with D maybe TRBD1 (5 bases). Germline lookup yields CDR1 SGHTA and CDR2 FQGNSA. The V end was cut by 9 bases, the J end by 4 bases, with 15 bases between. The CDR3 covers 13 residues. This CDR3 reads CASTLGTSTEAFF. In DNA, the CDR3 is TGTGCCAGTACTCTAGGGACTTCCACTGAAGCTTTCTTT.

V gene TRBV6-1 combines with J gene TRBJ2-1; D uncertain. Trimming pared 6 bases from V and 5 bases from J, leaving 14 bases between. The germline V gene encodes CDR1 MNHNS and CDR2 SASEGT. The CDR3 has 14 residues. The DNA of the CDR3 is TGTGCCAGCAGGAGACCGTATCCTCACAATGAGCAGTTCTTC. Its protein product is CASRRPYPHNEQFF.

The chain joins TRBV24-1 to TRBJ2-1; 10 bases line up with TRBD1. From germline, CDR1 is KGHDR and CDR2 SFDVKD. The ends lost 9 bases at V and 3 bases at J; junction bases unmatched: 19. CDR3 length: 19 residues. In nucleotides, the CDR3 is TGTGCCACCTCCGCACCCGGGACAGGGGCTTGGCGGGTCTACAATGAGCAGTTCTTC. Protein product: CATSAPGTGAWRVYNEQFF.

This clonotype was seen a handful of times. The rearrangement uses TRBV5-1 and TRBJ2-4; 11 bases match TRBD2. V lost 4 bases to trimming and J lost 8 bases; unmatched junction nucleotides: 5. Germline V gene lookup returns CDR1 SGHRS and CDR2 YFSETQ. This CDR3 has 14 residues. CDR3 sequence reads: CASSPLAGGDIQYF. DNA of the CDR3: TGCGCCAGCAGCCCTCTAGCGGGAGGAGACATTCAGTACTTC.

This rearrangement joins TRBV20-1 to TRBJ2-1; D uncertain. The CDR3 runs 14 residues. In germline, CDR1 is DFQATT, CDR2 SNEGSKA (reference sequence). V lost 0 bases and J lost 4, with 10 bases in between. The CDR3 sequence: CSARDPGPYNEQFF. For the CDR3, the DNA is TGCAGTGCTAGAGACCCCGGACCGTACAATGAGCAGTTCTTC.

This clonotype has only a few counts. The rearrangement links TRBV12-3 or TRBV12-4 to TRBJ2-2; 7 bases align to TRBD1. The CDR3 is made up of 15 amino acids. V was clipped by 3 bases and J by 5 bases; unmatched bases: 6. Here the CDR3 reads CASSFRQGGTGELFF. In nucleotides, the CDR3 is TGTGCCAGCAGTTTTCGACAGGGTGGAACCGGGGAGCTGTTTTTT.

The table lists this clonotype with a few counts. This chain joins TRBV5-6 and TRBJ1-1; perhaps TRBD1 as D (5 bases). Germline CDR1 reads SGHDT; CDR2 reads YYEEEE. CDR3 size: 14 residues. The V end was cut by 1 base, the J end by 4 bases, with 11 bases between. Here the CDR3 DNA reads TGTGCCAGCAGCTTGAGGGGAGTAGGCACTGAAGCTTTCTTT. Amino acid sequence: CASSLRGVGTEAFF.

The V gene is TRBV3-1, the J gene TRBJ1-6; TRBD1 agrees at 7 bases. Per the germline V gene, CDR1 is LGHDT and CDR2 is YNNKEL (reference sequence). The CDR3 is 15 amino acids. Trimming took 3 bases from V and 9 from J; bases not matched to a gene: 8. In DNA, the CDR3 is TGTGCCAGCAGCCAGGGCCGACAGGGATCTTCACCCCTCCACTTT. Translation gives CASSQGRQGSSPLHF.

The gene calls are TRBV6-1 and TRBJ2-5; 10 nucleotides match TRBD2. V gave up 5 bases and J gave up 7 bases; unmatched junction bases: 4. Germline V gene sequence: CDR1 MNHNS, CDR2 SASEGT. The CDR3 has 13 residues. DNA of the CDR3: TGTGCCAGCAGTAGCGGGAGGGGGGGGACCCAGTACTTC. Amino acids: CASSSGRGGTQYF.

This chain connects TRBV5-1 to TRBJ2-2; 7 bases agree with TRBD1. V lost 4 bases, J lost 0 bases, and 3 bases stayed unmatched. CDR3 length equals 15 residues. Germline V gene data show CDR1 as SGHRS and CDR2 as YFSETQ. The CDR3 here is CASSAGGTNTGELFF. CDR3 coding DNA: TGCGCCAGCAGCGCAGGGGGAACGAACACCGGGGAGCTGTTTTTT.

The chain is built from TRBV6-4 and TRBJ1-2, with D possibly being TRBD1 (6 bases). The CDR3 has 15 amino acids. V was cut by 5 bases and J by 8 bases, with 21 bases left in between. Germline V gene sequence: CDR1 MRHNA, CDR2 SNTAGT. Here the CDR3 reads CASSMGRTAQGGYTF. DNA for the CDR3: TGTGCCAGCAGTATGGGACGGACCGCCCAGGGGGGCTACACCTTC.